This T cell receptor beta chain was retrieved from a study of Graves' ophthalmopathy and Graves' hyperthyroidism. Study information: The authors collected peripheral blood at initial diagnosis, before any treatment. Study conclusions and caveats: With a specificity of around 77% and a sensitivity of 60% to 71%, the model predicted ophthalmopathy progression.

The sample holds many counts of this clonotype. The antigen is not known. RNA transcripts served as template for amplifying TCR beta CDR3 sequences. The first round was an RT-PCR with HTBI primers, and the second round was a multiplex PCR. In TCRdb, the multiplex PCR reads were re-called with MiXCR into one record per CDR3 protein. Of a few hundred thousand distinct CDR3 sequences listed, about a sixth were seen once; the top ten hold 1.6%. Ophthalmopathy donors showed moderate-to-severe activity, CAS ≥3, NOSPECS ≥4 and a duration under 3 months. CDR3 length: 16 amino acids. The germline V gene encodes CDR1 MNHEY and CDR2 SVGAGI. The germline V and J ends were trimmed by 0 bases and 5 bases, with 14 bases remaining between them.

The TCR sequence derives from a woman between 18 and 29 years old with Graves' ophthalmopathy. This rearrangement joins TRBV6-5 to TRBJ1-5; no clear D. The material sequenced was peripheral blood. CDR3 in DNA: TGTGCCAGCAGTTACTCGGGCACTCCGGGTGATCAGCCCCAGCATTTT. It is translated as CASSYSGTPGDQPQHF.